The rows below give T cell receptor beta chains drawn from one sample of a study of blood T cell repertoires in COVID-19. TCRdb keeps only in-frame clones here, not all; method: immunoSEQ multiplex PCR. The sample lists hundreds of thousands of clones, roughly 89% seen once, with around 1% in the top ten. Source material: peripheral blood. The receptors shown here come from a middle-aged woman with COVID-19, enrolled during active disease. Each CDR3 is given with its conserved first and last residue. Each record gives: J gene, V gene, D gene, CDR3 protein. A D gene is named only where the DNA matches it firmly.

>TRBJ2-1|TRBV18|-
CASSPSGGYNEQFF
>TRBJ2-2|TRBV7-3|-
CASSPRLTGELFF
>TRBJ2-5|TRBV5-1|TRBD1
CASSRGTGGVLATQYF
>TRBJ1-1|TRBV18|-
CASSPRFRGEAFF
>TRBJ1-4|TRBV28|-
CASSPYRRDEKLFF
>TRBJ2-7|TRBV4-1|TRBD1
CASSQLSRQGFYEQYF
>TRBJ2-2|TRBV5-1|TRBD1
CASSYLGQGNTGELFF
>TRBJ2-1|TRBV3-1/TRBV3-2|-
CASSQYSQQFF
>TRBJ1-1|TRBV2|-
CARGGRGLGTEAFF
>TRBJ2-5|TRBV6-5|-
CASSSTEIRETQYF
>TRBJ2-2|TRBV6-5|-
CASSYREFTGELFF
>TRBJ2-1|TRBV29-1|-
CSVVGESSYNEQFF
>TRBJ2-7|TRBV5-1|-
CASRSRVPYEQYF
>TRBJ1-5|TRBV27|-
CASSYPPLPRGSNQPQHF
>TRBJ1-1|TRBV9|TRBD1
CASSGLDRGNTEAFF
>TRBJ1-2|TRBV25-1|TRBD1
CASSDPDYQQGDYGYTF
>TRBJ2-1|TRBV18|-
CASSPLGDANYEQFF
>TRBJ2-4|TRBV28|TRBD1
CAGQDRWGNIQYF
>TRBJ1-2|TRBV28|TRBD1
CASRVGDRGSGYTF
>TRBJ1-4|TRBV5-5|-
CASSLSANEKLFF
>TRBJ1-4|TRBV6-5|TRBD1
CASSQGANDEKLFF
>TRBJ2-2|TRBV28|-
CASSTDSDGTGELFF
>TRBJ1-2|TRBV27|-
CASSWAGVGYGYTF
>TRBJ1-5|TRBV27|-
CASSQGNQPQHF
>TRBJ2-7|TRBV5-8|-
CASSLGGAVSYEQYF
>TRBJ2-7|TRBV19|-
CASSTGGTGPYEQYF
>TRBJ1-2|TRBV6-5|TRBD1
CASTPGQGGFGGYTF
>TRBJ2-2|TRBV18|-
CASSPRQARLNTGELFF
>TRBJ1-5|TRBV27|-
CASSSSFGNQPQHF
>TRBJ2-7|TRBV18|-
CASSPPGQGRYEQYF
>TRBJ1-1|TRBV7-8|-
CASSPRWGREAFF
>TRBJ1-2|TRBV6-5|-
CASSYAPTVNYGYTF
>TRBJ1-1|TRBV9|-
CASSPHGAIMNTEAFF
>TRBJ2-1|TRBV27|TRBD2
CASSFHQLAGFPNEQFF
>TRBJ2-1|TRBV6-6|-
CASSYRGDEQFF
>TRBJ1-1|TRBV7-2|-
CASSRVGSSDTEAFF
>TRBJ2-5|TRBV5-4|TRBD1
CASSSTGGSVTQYF
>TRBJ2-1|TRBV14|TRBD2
CASSRLAGGGNEQFF
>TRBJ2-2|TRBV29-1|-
CSVEKQANTGELFF
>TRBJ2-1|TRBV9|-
CASSVGTINEQFF
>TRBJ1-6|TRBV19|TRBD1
CASKPPGGSYNSPLHF
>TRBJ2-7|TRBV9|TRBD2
CASSPASSGIYEQYF